One sample yielded the 21 T cell receptor beta chains listed below, sequenced in a study of cytomegalovirus exposure and HLA in healthy donors (dated by TCRdb to about 2017). Library generation was performed with the immunoSEQ multiplex PCR assay. The multiplex PCR relied on a mix of 60 forward primers for TCR Vbeta segments and 13 reverse primers for TCR Jbeta segments. TCRdb limited this immuneACCESS table to in-frame rearrangements with V and J called. A share of clones is missing; checked studies link under half to unresolved V genes, and the rest is unexplained. This sample holds roughly 290,000 clones; roughly 80% were observed only once. The ten largest clones take up around 0.33% of the sample. Source material: PBMCs. These receptors all stem from a girl under 10 years old in good health and CMV-seronegative.

The table lists this clone with a count of one. The rearrangement joins TRBV6-5 to TRBJ2-7, with D tentatively TRBD1 (6 bases). Germline CDR1 reads MNHEY; CDR2 reads SVGAGI. CDR3 length: 14 amino acids. V was clipped by 6 bases and J by 2 bases, with 14 bases between them. The CDR3 reads CASSPRQDTYEQYF. The CDR3, as DNA: TGTGCCAGCAGCCCGAGACAGGACACCTACGAGCAGTACTTC.

V and J are TRBV4-1 and TRBJ2-1, with D possibly matching TRBD2 (7 bases). Trimming pared 1 base from V and 5 bases from J, leaving 21 bases between. This CDR3 has 18 amino acids. Per germline, CDR1 MGHRA and CDR2 YSYEKL. CDR3 in DNA: TGCGCCAGCAGCCAAGTTGGTAACCCGGGGGGCCCCCACAATGAGCAGTTCTTC. Translation gives CASSQVGNPGGPHNEQFF.

V gene TRBV29-1 combines with J gene TRBJ2-5; maybe TRBD2 (5 bases). The end of the DNA is better explained by TRBJ2-7, so the J call may be wrong. CDR1 and CDR2 (germline): SQVTM, ANQGSEA. The CDR3 is 13 residues long. The CDR3 sequence is CSVEVDWTYEQYF. The CDR3 coding sequence is TGCAGCGTTGAGGTGGACTGGACCTACGAGCAGTACTTC.

The chain links TRBV4-2 to TRBJ2-5; the match to TRBD2 covers 10 bases. The J call is uncertain, as TRBJ2-7 better fits the DNA end. Germline loops: CDR1 LGHNA, CDR2 YNFKEQ. There are 18 residues in the CDR3. CDR3 in DNA: TGTGCCAGCAGCCAAGATGGCATTAGCGGGGGGACCTCCTACGAGCAGTACTTC. This gives the protein CASSQDGISGGTSYEQYF.

This clone was seen only once. The V and J genes are TRBV6-5 and TRBJ1-6, with D hard to call. Trimming shortened V by 5 bases and J by 7 bases, and 9 bases separated the two germline ends. Germline CDR1 MNHEY, CDR2 SVGAGI. This CDR3 comprises 13 residues. The CDR3 nucleotides read TGTGCCAGCAGTACTACGGAAAATTCACCCCTCCACTTT. This encodes CASSTTENSPLHF.

This clone turned up a few times. J is TRBJ1-2 and V is TRBV19; 8 nucleotides align to TRBD1. J was trimmed by 4 bases and V by 3 bases; bases with no gene match: 13. The germline V gene has CDR1 LNHDA and CDR2 SQIVND (reference sequence). The CDR3 has 17 amino acids. CDR3 residues: CASSIPSTGASPYGYTF. In nucleotides, the CDR3 is TGTGCCAGTAGTATCCCCTCGACAGGGGCCTCCCCCTATGGCTACACCTTC.

This chain links TRBV30 with TRBJ2-5, with 13 positions matching TRBD2. V gave up 1 base and J gave up 4 bases; unmatched junction bases: 0. CDR3 length equals 14 residues. The germline CDR1 and CDR2 sequences are GTSNPN and SVGIG (reference sequence). The CDR3 reads CAWSGLAGGETQYF. CDR3 sequence (DNA): TGTGCCTGGAGTGGACTAGCGGGGGGAGAGACCCAGTACTTC. Supplemented by reference TRBV30 and TRBJ2-5, the full variable domain reads SQTIHQWPATLVQPVGSPLSLECTVEGTSNPNLYWYRQAAGRGLQLLFYSVGIGQISSEVPQNLSASRPQDRQFILSSKKLLLSDSGFYLCAWSGLAGGETQYFGPGTRLLVL.

The V call is TRBV5-1, the J call TRBJ1-2; 9 positions match TRBD1. With V trimmed by 0 bases and J by 2 bases, 5 bases remained unmatched. Germline CDR1 is SGHRS and CDR2 is YFSETQ. The CDR3 sequence is 16 residues long. The CDR3 DNA reads TGCGCCAGCAGCTTGGCCCGGACAGGGGTAAACTATGGCTACACCTTC. It translates to CASSLARTGVNYGYTF.

V and J are TRBV27 and TRBJ2-7; TRBD1 aligns across 8 bases. V lost 4 bases and J lost 7; bases outside the gene matches: 12. This CDR3 is 15 amino acids long. Germline CDR1 reads MNHEY; CDR2 reads SMNVEV (reference sequence). CDR3 coding DNA: TGTGCCAGCAGTTACGACAGCAGGGGGCTGGGGGAGCAGTACTTC. Its translation: CASSYDSRGLGEQYF.

CDR3 region: CASTPSDSYEQYF. The CDR3 coding sequence is TGTGCCAGCACCCCTAGCGACTCCTACGAGCAGTACTTC. The chain recombines TRBV27 with TRBJ2-7; D perhaps matches TRBD2 (6 bases). Germline CDR1 MNHEY, CDR2 SMNVEV (reference sequence). The CDR3 totals 13 residues. V dropped 7 bases and J dropped 0 bases, with 10 bases sitting between them.

The rearrangement joins TRBV9 to TRBJ2-3, with D possibly matching TRBD2 (7 bases). Per germline, CDR1 SGDLS and CDR2 YYNGEE. Trimming removed 1 base at V and 4 bases at J, with 16 bases between. The CDR3 loop spans 16 amino acids. CDR3 bases: TGTGCCAGCAGCGTAAGAGAAGGGGGGGCCTCAGATACGCAGTATTTT. This gives the protein CASSVREGGASDTQYF.

The V call is TRBV2, the J call TRBJ2-5, with D possibly matching TRBD2 (6 bases). The ends were cut back, 6 bases at V and 6 bases at J, with 14 bases in the middle. CDR3 length: 13 residues. From germline, CDR1 is SNHLY and CDR2 FYNNEI. CDR3 region: CASRPGVSKTQYF. CDR3 coding DNA: TGTGCCAGCAGGCCGGGGGTCTCAAAGACCCAGTACTTC.

This clone was seen a few times. The chain carries TRBV5-8 and TRBJ1-1; 9 nucleotides match TRBD1. J was trimmed by 3 bases and V by 2 bases; bases with no gene match: 5. CDR1 SGHTS and CDR2 YDEGEE come from the germline V gene. This CDR3 has 15 residues. The CDR3: CASSFRRTGDTEAFF. The CDR3 region has the DNA TGTGCCAGCAGCTTTCGGAGGACAGGGGACACTGAAGCTTTCTTT.

The chain couples TRBV5-8 to TRBJ1-5; 9 nucleotides match TRBD1. CDR1 and CDR2 (germline): SGHTS, YDEGEE. With V trimmed by 6 bases and J by 9 bases, 13 bases remained unmatched. This CDR3 contains 15 residues. Written as DNA, the CDR3 is TGTGCCAGCATCCAGGACAGGGGACATTCGTGGCCCCAGCATTTT. This sequence encodes CASIQDRGHSWPQHF.

Details on this clone: The DNA is left out, because the CDR3 cannot be placed on it with certainty; the CDR3 is given as TCRdb lists it. The genes are TRBV28 and TRBJ2-5; TRBD1 is the table's D call and was not checked against the DNA. Per the germline V gene, CDR1 is MDHEN and CDR2 is SYDVKM. Counting both end residues, the CDR3 totals 12 amino acids. The CDR3 sequence is CASSLFGTGIYF.

The V and J genes are TRBV28 and TRBJ2-7, with D perhaps matching TRBD1 (5 bases). The CDR3 runs 11 residues. V was shortened by 6 bases and J by 3 bases, with 6 bases between the two germline ends. CDR1 is MDHEN, CDR2 SYDVKM, per germline. The CDR3 nucleotides read TGTGCCAGCAGGGGGCTCTACGAGCAGTACTTC. It codes for CASRGLYEQYF.

This clone was observed a few times. This sequence joins TRBV7-9 and TRBJ2-2; 8 positions match TRBD2. V was pared by 5 bases and J by 2 bases, with 10 bases of the junction left unmatched. The CDR3 sequence is 17 residues long. CDR1 is SEHNR and CDR2 is FQNEAQ in the germline V gene (reference sequence). The CDR3: CASSPVAGSINTGELFF. The CDR3 nucleotides are TGTGCCAGCAGCCCAGTAGCGGGGAGTATTAACACCGGGGAGCTGTTTTTT.

The chain uses TRBV11-2 and TRBJ1-1, with 7 nucleotides matching TRBD1. The trim removed 2 bases at V and 0 bases at J, leaving 6 bases unmatched. Germline-derived CDR1 and CDR2 are SGHAT and FQNNGV. This CDR3 comprises 16 residues. The CDR3 sequence is CASSLRGLGMNTEAFF. DNA for the CDR3: TGTGCCAGCAGCTTAAGGGGGCTGGGCATGAACACTGAAGCTTTCTTT. Combining the CDR3 with reference TRBV11-2 and TRBJ1-1 gives the whole variable domain EAGVAQSPRYKIIEKRQSVAFWCNPISGHATLYWYQQILGQGPKLLIQFQNNGVVDDSQLPKDRFSAERLKGVDSTLKIQPAKLEDSAVYLCASSLRGLGMNTEAFFGQGTRLTVV.

The gene calls are TRBV18 and TRBJ2-7, with TRBD1 matching 9 bases. CDR3 length: 16 amino acids. J lost 4 bases, V lost 5 bases, and 12 bases had no gene match. Germline-derived CDR1 and CDR2 are KGHSH and LQKENI. CDR3 residues: CASSVQTGTGIYEQYF. DNA of the CDR3: TGTGCCAGCTCAGTACAAACCGGGACAGGGATTTACGAGCAGTACTTC. The full variable domain, its missing parts supplied by reference TRBV18 and TRBJ2-7, is NAGVMQNPRHLVRRRGQEARLRCSPMKGHSHVYWYRQLPEEGLKFMVYLQKENIIDESGMPKERFSAEFPKEGPSILRIQQVVRGDSAAYFCASSVQTGTGIYEQYFGPGTRLTVT.

V gene TRBV6-5 combines with J gene TRBJ1-5, with 8 bases identical to TRBD1. The length of the CDR3 is 15 residues. Germline V CDR1 and CDR2: MNHEY, SVGAGI. Germline trimming cut 6 bases from V and 7 bases from J; bases unmatched to any gene: 11. This chain's CDR3 is CASSRGQGWEQPQHF. CDR3 nucleotide sequence: TGTGCCAGCAGCCGAGGACAGGGATGGGAACAGCCCCAGCATTTT.

This clone appeared a single time. The chain employs TRBV4-2 and TRBJ2-1; D may be TRBD2 (7 bases). The germline V gene encodes CDR1 LGHNA and CDR2 YNFKEQ. Trimming left V 5 bases short and J 3 bases short, with 17 bases between. The CDR3 is 16 amino acids. The CDR3 DNA is TGTGCCAGCAGCTCCACAAGGGGGGGGGTCTACAATGAGCAGTTCTTC. Protein sequence: CASSSTRGGVYNEQFF.